The present TCR beta chain was sequenced within a study of post-analysis software for immune sequencing data. Study-wide context: The courses of disease that were included comprised relapsing-remitting, secondary progressive and progressive-relapsing multiple sclerosis.

The study's findings and limits: Analysis by F measure revealed that same-batch samples clustered strongly together. Four or five TRBV segments (TRBV5-6, TRBV5-1 and TRBV20-1 among them) occurred more frequently in patients than in controls.

Worth noting for this clonotype: Its specificity is unknown.

V gave up 4 bases and J gave up 0 bases, with 9 bases separating them. Germline CDR1 SEHNR, CDR2 FQNEAQ (reference sequence). The CDR3 totals 14 residues. Unique molecular identifiers featured in each of the TCR beta cDNA libraries. In TCRdb, the PCR reads were re-called with MiXCR into one record per CDR3 protein. The table records some 890,000 distinct CDR3 sequences, about 53% of them present only once. The J gene is TRBJ2-5, the V gene TRBV7-9; possibly TRBD2 for D (6 bases). The source is a girl aged 5-17 years with multiple sclerosis. Sequencing was performed on blood. CDR3 bases: TGTGCCAGCAGCTACCGGGACTACCAAGAGACCCAGTACTTC. Translating gives CASSYRDYQETQYF. Supplemented by reference TRBV7-9 and TRBJ2-5, the full variable domain reads DTGVSQNPRHKITKRGQNVTFRCDPISEHNRLYWYRQTLGQGPEFLTYFQNEAQLEKSRLLSDRFSAERPKGSFSTLEIQRTEQGDSAMYLCASSYRDYQETQYFGPGTRLLVL.